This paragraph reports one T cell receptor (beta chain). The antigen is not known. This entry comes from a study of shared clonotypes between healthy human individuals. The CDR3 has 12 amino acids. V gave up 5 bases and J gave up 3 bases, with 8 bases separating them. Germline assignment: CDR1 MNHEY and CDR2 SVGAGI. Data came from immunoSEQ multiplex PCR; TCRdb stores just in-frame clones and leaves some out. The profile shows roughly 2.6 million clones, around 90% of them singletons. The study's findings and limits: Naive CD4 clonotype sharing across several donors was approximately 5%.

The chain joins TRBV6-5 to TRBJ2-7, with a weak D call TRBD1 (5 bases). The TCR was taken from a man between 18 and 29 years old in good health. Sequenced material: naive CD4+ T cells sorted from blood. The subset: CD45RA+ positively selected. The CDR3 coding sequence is TGTGCCAGCAGTGCAAGGGGCTACGAGCAGTACTTC. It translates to CASSARGYEQYF.